What follows are 5 T cell receptor beta chains derived from one specimen sequenced in a study of a mutant IDH1 vaccine in newly diagnosed glioma. These receptors lack a known antigen. Time point described: week 23, last vaccination. Each dose of the vaccine consisted of 300 ug of mutant IDH1 20-mer peptide, with topical imiquimod. Assay: immunoSEQ multiplex PCR; the TCRdb copy retains only in-frame clones and omits some. This table has some 28,000 clones, about four fifths appearing once. The starting material was PBMCs, obtained from a glioma patient whose treatment included an IDH1 peptide vaccine. The receptors originated from a woman in her twenties or thirties with glioma.

The rearrangement uses TRBV7-9 and TRBJ1-6, with D possibly being TRBD1 (5 bases). The CDR3 spans 15 residues. Trimming cost V 5 bases and J 6 bases, with 14 bases left between them. The germline V gene has CDR1 SEHNR and CDR2 FQNEAQ (reference sequence). CDR3 in DNA: TGTGCCAGCAGCCTACCGGGACGGGCTAATTCACCCCTCCACTTT. Its protein is CASSLPGRANSPLHF. Supplemented by reference TRBV7-9 and TRBJ1-6, the full variable domain reads DTGVSQNPRHKITKRGQNVTFRCDPISEHNRLYWYRQTLGQGPEFLTYFQNEAQLEKSRLLSDRFSAERPKGSFSTLEIQRTEQGDSAMYLCASSLPGRANSPLHFGNGTRLTVT.

The chain couples TRBV5-1 to TRBJ2-2; D possibly corresponds to TRBD1 (6 bases). The CDR3 is made up of 15 amino acids. CDR1 and CDR2 (germline): SGHRS, YFSETQ. Between the trimmed V and J ends, which lost 3 bases and 7 bases, there was a span of 16 bases. The CDR3: CASSWGPGANGELFF. Here the CDR3 DNA reads TGCGCCAGCAGCTGGGGGCCTGGGGCGAACGGGGAGCTGTTTTTT.

The J gene is TRBJ1-1, the V gene TRBV2; the match to TRBD1 covers 7 bases. Per germline, CDR1 SNHLY and CDR2 FYNNEI. There are 13 residues in the CDR3. The junction had 9 bases not matched to a gene; V was cut back by 6 bases and J by 8 bases. This CDR3 reads CASSPDSGGEAFF. The CDR3 DNA reads as TGTGCCAGCAGCCCAGATTCAGGGGGAGAAGCTTTCTTT.

The chain employs TRBV29-1 and TRBJ2-2; D is possibly TRBD1 (7 bases). The V gene's germline CDR1 is SQVTM and CDR2 ANQGSEA. Trimming took 7 bases from V and 4 from J, leaving 13 bases between them. The length of the CDR3 is 13 residues. CDR3 DNA: TGCAGCGCCGACAGGGAGGCCACCGGGGAGCTGTTTTTT. As protein: CSADREATGELFF.

This clone was counted once. J is TRBJ1-1 and V is TRBV6-6; D possibly corresponds to TRBD1 (5 bases). Per germline, CDR1 MNHNY and CDR2 SVGAGI (reference sequence). The V end lost 4 bases, the J end lost 8 bases, and 14 bases lay between the germline ends. The CDR3 consists of 13 residues. The DNA of the CDR3 is TGTGCCAGCAGTTTACTTGTCCCAGGGGAAGCTTTCTTT. It yields the protein CASSLLVPGEAFF.